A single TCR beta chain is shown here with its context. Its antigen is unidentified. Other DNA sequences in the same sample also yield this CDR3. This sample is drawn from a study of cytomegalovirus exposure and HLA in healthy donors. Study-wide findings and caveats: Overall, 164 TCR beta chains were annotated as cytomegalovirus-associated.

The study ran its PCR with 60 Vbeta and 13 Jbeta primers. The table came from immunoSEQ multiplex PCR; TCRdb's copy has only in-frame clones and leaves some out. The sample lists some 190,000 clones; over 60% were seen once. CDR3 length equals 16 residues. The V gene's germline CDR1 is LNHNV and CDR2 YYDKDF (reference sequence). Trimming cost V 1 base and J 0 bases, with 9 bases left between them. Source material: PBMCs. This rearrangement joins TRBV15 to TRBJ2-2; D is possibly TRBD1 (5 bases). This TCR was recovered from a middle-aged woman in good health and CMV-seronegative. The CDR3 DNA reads TGTGCCACCAGCAGAGGTGCAGGGACGAACACCGGGGAGCTGTTTTTT. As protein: CATSRGAGTNTGELFF.